This T cell receptor (beta chain) emerged from a study of T cell responses to AZD1222 COVID-19 vaccine. This clone was picked up one time. The trim removed 4 bases at V and 2 bases at J, leaving 4 bases unmatched. There are 14 residues in the CDR3. Germline CDR1 reads SGHTA; CDR2 reads FQGNSA. Profiling relied on immunoSEQ multiplex PCR, and the TCRdb table lists in-frame clones only, not all of them. The sample has more than 120,000 clones, approximately 89% seen once; the top ten hold 1.5% to 2%. This TCR was sampled from an adult who received the AZD1222 COVID-19 vaccine. The gene calls are TRBV7-2 and TRBJ1-2, with 7 bases identical to TRBD1. The source material was peripheral blood, sampled 28 days after the second AZD1222 dose. The CDR3 here is CASSSQQGNYGYTF. DNA for the CDR3: TGTGCCAGCAGCTCACAACAGGGGAACTATGGCTACACCTTC.